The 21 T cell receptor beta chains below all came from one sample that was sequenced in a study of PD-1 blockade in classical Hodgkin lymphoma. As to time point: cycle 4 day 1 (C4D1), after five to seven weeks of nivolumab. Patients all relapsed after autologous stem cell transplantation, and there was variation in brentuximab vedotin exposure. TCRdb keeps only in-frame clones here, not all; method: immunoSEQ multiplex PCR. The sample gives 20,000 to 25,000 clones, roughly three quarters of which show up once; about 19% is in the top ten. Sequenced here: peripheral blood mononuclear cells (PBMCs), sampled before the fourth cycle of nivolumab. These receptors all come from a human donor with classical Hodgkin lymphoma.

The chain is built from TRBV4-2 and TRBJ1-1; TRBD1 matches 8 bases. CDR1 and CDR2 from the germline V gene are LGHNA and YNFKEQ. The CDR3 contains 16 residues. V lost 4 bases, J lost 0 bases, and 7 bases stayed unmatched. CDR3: CASSPRTGTMNTEAFF. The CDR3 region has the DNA TGTGCCAGCAGCCCTCGGACAGGGACGATGAACACTGAAGCTTTCTTT.

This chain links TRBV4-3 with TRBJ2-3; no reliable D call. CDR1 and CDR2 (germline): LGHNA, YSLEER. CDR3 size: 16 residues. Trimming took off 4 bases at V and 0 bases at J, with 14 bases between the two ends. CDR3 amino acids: CASSPRPAASTDTQYF. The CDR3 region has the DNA TGCGCCAGCAGCCCCCGCCCGGCGGCAAGCACAGATACGCAGTATTTT.

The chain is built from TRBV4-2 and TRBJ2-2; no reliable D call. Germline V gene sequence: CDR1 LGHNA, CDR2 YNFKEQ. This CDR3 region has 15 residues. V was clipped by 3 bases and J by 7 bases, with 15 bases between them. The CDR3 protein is CASSQALSLGGELFF. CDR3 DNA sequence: TGTGCCAGCAGCCAGGCACTAAGCCTGGGCGGGGAGCTGTTTTTT.

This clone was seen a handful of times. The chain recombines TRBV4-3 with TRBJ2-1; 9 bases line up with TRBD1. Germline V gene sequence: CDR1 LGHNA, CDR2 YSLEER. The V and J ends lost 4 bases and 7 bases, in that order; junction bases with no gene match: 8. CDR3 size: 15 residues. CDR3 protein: CASSRTGTGLNEQFF. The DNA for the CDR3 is TGCGCCAGCAGCCGAACCGGGACAGGGTTAAATGAGCAGTTCTTC.

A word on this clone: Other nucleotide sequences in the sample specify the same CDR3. DNA for the CDR3: TGTGCCAGCTCACCAGGCAGCCAAGAGACCCAGTACTTC. It encodes CASSPGSQETQYF. This sequence joins TRBV18 and TRBJ2-5; D is unresolved. CDR1 is KGHSH and CDR2 is LQKENI in the germline V gene. There are 13 residues in the CDR3. V lost 2 bases to trimming and J lost 1 base, with 5 bases between them. The whole variable domain, remainder taken from reference TRBV18 and TRBJ2-5, is NAGVMQNPRHLVRRRGQEARLRCSPMKGHSHVYWYRQLPEEGLKFMVYLQKENIIDESGMPKERFSAEFPKEGPSILRIQQVVRGDSAAYFCASSPGSQETQYFGPGTRLLVL.

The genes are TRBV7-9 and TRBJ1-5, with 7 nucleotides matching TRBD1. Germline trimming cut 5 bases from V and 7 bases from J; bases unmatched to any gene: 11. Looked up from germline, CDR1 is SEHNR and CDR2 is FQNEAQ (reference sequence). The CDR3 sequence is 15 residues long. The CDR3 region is CASSAGQAPGQPQHF. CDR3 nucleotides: TGTGCCAGCAGCGCAGGACAGGCCCCAGGACAGCCCCAGCATTTT.

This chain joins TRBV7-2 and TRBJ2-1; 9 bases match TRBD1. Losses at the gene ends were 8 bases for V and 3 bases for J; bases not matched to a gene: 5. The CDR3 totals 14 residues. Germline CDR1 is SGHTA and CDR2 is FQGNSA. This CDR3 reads CASRGQGIYNEQFF. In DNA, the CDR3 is TGTGCCAGCCGTGGACAGGGGATCTACAATGAGCAGTTCTTC.

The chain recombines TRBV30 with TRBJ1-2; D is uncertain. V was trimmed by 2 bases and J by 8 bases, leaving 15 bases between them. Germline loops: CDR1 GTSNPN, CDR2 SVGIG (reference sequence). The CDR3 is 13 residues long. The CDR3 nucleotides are TGTGCCTGGAGTCCCGCGGGGTTGAGAGGCTACACCTTC. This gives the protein CAWSPAGLRGYTF.

The CDR3 sequence is CASSRTGTNTEAFF. The CDR3 DNA sequence: TGTGCCAGCAGTCGGACAGGGACGAACACTGAAGCTTTCTTT. The chain is built from TRBV6-5 and TRBJ1-1, with 8 positions matching TRBD1. CDR3 length equals 14 residues. The V segment lost 5 bases and the J segment 1 base; nucleotides outside the gene matches: 3. Germline values: CDR1 MNHEY, CDR2 SVGAGI.

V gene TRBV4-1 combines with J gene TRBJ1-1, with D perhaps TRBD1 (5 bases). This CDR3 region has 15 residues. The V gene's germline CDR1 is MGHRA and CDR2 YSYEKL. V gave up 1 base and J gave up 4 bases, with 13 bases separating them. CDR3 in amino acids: CASSQVRGGSTEAFF. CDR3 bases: TGCGCCAGCAGCCAAGTCCGTGGGGGAAGCACTGAAGCTTTCTTT.

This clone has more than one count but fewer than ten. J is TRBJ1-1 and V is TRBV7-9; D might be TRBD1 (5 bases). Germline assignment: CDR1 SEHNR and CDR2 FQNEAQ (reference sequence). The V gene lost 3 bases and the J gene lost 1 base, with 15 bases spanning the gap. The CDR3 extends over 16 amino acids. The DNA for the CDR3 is TGTGCCAGCAGCTTGTTTGCGGGGACGGCGAACACTGAAGCTTTCTTT. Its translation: CASSLFAGTANTEAFF.

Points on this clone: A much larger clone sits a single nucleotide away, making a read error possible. CDR3 region: CVSSQDTSSSYEQYF. The CDR3 coding sequence is TGTGTCAGCAGTCAAGACACATCGAGCTCCTACGAGCAGTACTTC. V is TRBV6-1 and J is TRBJ2-7; D gene uncertain. The germline gives CDR1 MNHNS, CDR2 SASEGT. The CDR3 consists of 15 residues.

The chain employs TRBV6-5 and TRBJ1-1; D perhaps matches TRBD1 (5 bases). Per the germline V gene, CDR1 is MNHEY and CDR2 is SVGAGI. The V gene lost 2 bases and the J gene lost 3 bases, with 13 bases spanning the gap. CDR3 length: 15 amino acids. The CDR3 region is CASSYTGGRYTEAFF. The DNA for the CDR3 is TGTGCCAGCAGTTACACGGGGGGAAGGTACACTGAAGCTTTCTTT.

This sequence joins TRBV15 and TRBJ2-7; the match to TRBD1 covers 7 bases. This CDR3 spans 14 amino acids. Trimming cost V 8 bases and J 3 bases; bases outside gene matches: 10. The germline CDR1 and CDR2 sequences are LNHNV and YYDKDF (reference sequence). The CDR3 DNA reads TGTGCCACCCGCAAAGGACAGGAGTACTACGAGCAGTACTTC. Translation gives CATRKGQEYYEQYF.

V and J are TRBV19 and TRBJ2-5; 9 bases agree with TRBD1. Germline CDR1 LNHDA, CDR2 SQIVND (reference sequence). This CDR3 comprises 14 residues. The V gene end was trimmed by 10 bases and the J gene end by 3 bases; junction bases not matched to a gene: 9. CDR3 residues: CATSNGQGKETQYF. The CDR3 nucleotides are TGTGCCACATCGAACGGACAGGGGAAAGAGACCCAGTACTTC.

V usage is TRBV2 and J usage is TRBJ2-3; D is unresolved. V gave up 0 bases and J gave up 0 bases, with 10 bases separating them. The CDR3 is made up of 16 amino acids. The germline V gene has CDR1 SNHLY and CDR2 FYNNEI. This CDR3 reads CASSEALGSSTDTQYF. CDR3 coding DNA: TGTGCCAGCAGTGAAGCCCTCGGATCTAGCACAGATACGCAGTATTTT.

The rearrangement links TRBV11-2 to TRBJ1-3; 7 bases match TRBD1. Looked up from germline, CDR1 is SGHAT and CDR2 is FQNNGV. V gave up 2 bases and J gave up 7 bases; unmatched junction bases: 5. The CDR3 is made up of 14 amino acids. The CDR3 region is CASSLTQGQNTIYF. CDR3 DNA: TGTGCCAGCAGCTTAACACAGGGGCAGAACACCATATATTTT.

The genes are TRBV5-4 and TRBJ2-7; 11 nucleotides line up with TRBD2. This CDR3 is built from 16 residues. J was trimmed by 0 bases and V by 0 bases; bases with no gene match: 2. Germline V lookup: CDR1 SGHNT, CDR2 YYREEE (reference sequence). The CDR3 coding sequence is TGTGCCAGCAGCTTGGGACTAGCGGGGAGCTCCTACGAGCAGTACTTC. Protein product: CASSLGLAGSSYEQYF.

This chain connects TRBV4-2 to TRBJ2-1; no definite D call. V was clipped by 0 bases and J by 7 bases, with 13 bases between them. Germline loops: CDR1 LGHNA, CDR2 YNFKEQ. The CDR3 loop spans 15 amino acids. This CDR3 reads CASSQDRVVLNEQFF. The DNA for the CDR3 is TGTGCCAGCAGCCAAGACCGGGTAGTTTTAAATGAGCAGTTCTTC.

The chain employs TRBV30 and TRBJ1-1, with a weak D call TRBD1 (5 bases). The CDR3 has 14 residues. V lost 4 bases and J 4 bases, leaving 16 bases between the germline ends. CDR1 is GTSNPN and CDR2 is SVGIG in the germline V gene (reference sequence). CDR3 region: CAWNLVLGVTEAFF. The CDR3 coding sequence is TGTGCCTGGAATTTAGTTTTGGGGGTCACTGAAGCTTTCTTT.

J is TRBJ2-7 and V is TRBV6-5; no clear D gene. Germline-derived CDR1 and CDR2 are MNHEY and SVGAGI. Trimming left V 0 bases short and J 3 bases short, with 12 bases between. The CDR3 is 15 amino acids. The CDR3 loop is CASSYSNFDGYEQYF. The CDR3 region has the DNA TGTGCCAGCAGTTACTCTAACTTCGACGGCTACGAGCAGTACTTC.